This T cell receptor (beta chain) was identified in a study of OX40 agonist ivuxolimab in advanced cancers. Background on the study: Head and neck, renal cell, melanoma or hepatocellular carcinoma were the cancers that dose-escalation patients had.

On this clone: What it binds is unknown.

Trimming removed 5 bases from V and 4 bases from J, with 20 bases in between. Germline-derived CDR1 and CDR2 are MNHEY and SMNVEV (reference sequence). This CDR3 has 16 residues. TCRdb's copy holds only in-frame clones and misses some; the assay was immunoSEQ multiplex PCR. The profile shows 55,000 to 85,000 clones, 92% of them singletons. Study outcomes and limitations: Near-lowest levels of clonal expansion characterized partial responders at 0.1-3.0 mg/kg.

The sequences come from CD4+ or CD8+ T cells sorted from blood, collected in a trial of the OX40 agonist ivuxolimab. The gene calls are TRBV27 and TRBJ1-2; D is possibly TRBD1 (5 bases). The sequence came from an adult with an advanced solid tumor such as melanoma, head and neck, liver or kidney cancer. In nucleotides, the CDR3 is TGTGCCAGCAGTCCCCTCGGCGGGGACGGGTTCTATGGCTACACCTTC. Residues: CASSPLGGDGFYGYTF.